The clone carrying this T cell receptor beta chain was found a few times. Its target is unknown. The data were taken from a study of T-cell memory formation after mild COVID-19. Across the study: The study found TCR clusters largely donor specific. Overall study findings and caveats: A subset of responding clones appeared in pre-infection memory, suggesting cross-reactive memory joined. Mostly located in CM and EM were contracting CD4+ clones, with contracting CD8+ clones located in EMRA.

TCR alpha and TCR beta cDNA libraries carrying sample barcodes and UMIs came from 5'RACE with constant-segment primers. TCRdb itself ran the 5' RACE reads through MiXCR, one entry per CDR3 protein. This repertoire shows around 420,000 distinct CDR3 sequences, 20% to 25% found once; its top ten account for roughly 9.7%. The CDR3 is 14 amino acids. J was trimmed by 6 bases and V by 5 bases; bases with no gene match: 4. Per germline, CDR1 SGHTA and CDR2 FQGNSA. The TCR originated in an adult woman who had mild COVID-19 (a few samples of this study predate the infection). Cell type and time point are not known. The chain is built from TRBV7-2 and TRBJ2-5; TRBD2 agrees at 12 bases. Sample: PBMCs or a T cell subset sorted from them (not recorded which). The chain's CDR3 is CASSGGLAGKTQYF. The CDR3 DNA reads as TGTGCCAGCAGCGGCGGACTAGCGGGAAAGACCCAGTACTTC.